The 21 T cell receptor gamma chains below were found in one sample sequenced in a study of γδ T cells in repeated Plasmodium falciparum infection. TCRdb reprocessed the multiplex PCR reads using CATT. The table has approximately 32,000 gamma-chain clones, approximately 1.4% seen once. Flow sorting of PBMC yielded separate Vgamma9/Vdelta2+ and Vdelta2-negative gammadelta T cell populations for bulk repertoire analysis. Sequenced input: gamma-delta T cells from blood. These receptors all come from a pool of human donors (malaria-infected and uninfected, not separated).

The chain carries TRGV9 and TRGJP. TCRdb supplies no J gene; here it was assigned by aligning the nucleotide sequence to germline. The CDR3 contains 14 residues. V gave up 6 bases and J gave up 16 bases; unmatched junction bases: 12. Germline V gives CDR1 GITISATS, CDR2 ISYDGTV (reference sequence). The CDR3 DNA sequence: TGTGCCTTGTGGAGGTGCTGGGCAAAAAAAATCAAGGTATTT. It codes for CALWRCWAKKIKVF.

This clone appeared many times. This chain connects TRGV4 to TRGJ1 or TRGJ2. Trimming at V came to 3 bases and at J to 3 bases, leaving 8 bases not matched to a gene. This CDR3 contains 14 residues. Per the germline V gene, CDR1 is EGSTGY and CDR2 is YDSYTSSV. The DNA for the CDR3 is TGTGCCACCTGGGATAAAGGGGTTTATTATAAGAAACTCTTT. Translating it yields CATWDKGVYYKKLF.

Details on this clone: TCRdb assigns this DNA the protein of a much larger clone, which departs from its translation at residue 18; this likely reflects a read error, and the protein shown comes from translating the DNA. The V call is TRGV9, the J call TRGJP. Here the J gene came from matching the DNA to germline, since TCRdb omits it. Germline assignment: CDR1 GITISATS and CDR2 ISYDGTV (reference sequence). CDR3 length: 24 amino acids. The DNA of the CDR3 is TGTGCCTTGTGGGATGTAGCTCGCAAGCTTTCAAGGGACGGGCAAGAGTTGAGCAAAAAAATCAAGGTATTT. It encodes CALWDVARKLSRDGQELSKKIKVF.

This clone ranks as medium-sized (0.01 to 0.1%). Within the sample, other DNA sequences also encode this same CDR3. V and J are TRGV9 and TRGJP. The CDR3 is 19 amino acids. The V and J ends lost 0 bases and 7 bases, in that order; junction bases with no gene match: 12. Per germline, CDR1 GITISATS and CDR2 ISYDGTV (reference sequence). CDR3 region: CALWEVHLVRELGKKIKVF. In DNA, the CDR3 is TGTGCCTTGTGGGAGGTGCATTTGGTGAGGGAGTTGGGCAAAAAAATCAAGGTATTT.

By frequency in the sample, this clone is medium-sized. The chain joins TRGV2 to TRGJ1 or TRGJ2. With V trimmed by 0 bases and J by 6 bases, 5 bases remained unmatched. The V gene's germline CDR1 is EGSNGY and CDR2 YDSYNSKV. The CDR3 is 13 residues long. The CDR3 here is CATWDGLSYKKLF. In DNA form, the CDR3 reads TGTGCCACCTGGGACGGGCTCTCTTATAAGAAACTCTTT.

In this sample, this clone turned up a few times. At one end the junction does not follow the germline gene, possibly because of a read error. The chain joins TRGV8 to TRGJ1 or TRGJ2. Germline matching of the DNA provided the J gene here, since TCRdb leaves it blank. Germline-derived CDR1 and CDR2 are VENAVY and YDSYNSRV. The CDR3 contains 16 residues. CDR3 sequence: CATWDRTTINYYEKLF. CDR3 DNA: TGTGCCACCTGGGATAGGACGACCATTAATTATTATGAGAAACTCTTT.

This clone was seen repeatedly, ten times or more. Since a far larger clone is one base different, this is likely a read error. Other DNA sequences of this sample code for an identical CDR3. The chain joins TRGV4 to TRGJ1 or TRGJ2. Since TCRdb gives no J gene, matching the DNA to germline was used here to assign it. Germline CDR1 and CDR2: EGSTGY and YDSYTSSV. The CDR3 totals 10 residues. CDR3 sequence (DNA): TGTGCCACATGGGATTGTGAGAAACTCTTT. Amino acids: CATWDCEKLF.

In its sample, this clone was seen many times. TCRdb's protein for this DNA is that of a much larger clone and differs from the translation at residue 5, likely a read error; the protein shown is the DNA translation. At the DNA level, this CDR3 is encoded by other sequences in the same sample as well. The chain has TRGV9 and TRGJP. TCRdb offers no J gene call, so here the DNA was matched to germline to obtain one. CDR1 and CDR2 (germline): GITISATS, ISYDGTV (reference sequence). The CDR3 extends over 17 amino acids. V was clipped by 5 bases and J by 7 bases; unmatched bases: 11. Here the CDR3 DNA reads TGTGCCTTGTGGGGGGTTCAGTTGGAGTTGGGCAAAAAAATCAAGGTATTT. This sequence encodes CALWGVQLELGKKIKVF.

There are a few counts of this clone. TCRdb records a much larger clone's protein for this DNA, with a difference at residue 7 that likely arises from a read error; the protein given is the translation of the DNA. This chain connects TRGV9 to TRGJ1 or TRGJ2. TCRdb carries no J gene annotation; the J gene was assigned here by matching the DNA with germline. The ends lost 4 bases at V and 10 bases at J; junction bases unmatched: 7. CDR1 is GITISATS, CDR2 ISYDGTV, per germline (reference sequence). The CDR3 covers 11 residues. DNA of the CDR3: TGTGCCTTGTGGGATTACCCGAAGAAACTCTTT. Its translation: CALWDYPKKLF.

This clone showed up many times. The gene calls are TRGV4 and TRGJ1 or TRGJ2. The germline gives CDR1 EGSTGY, CDR2 YDSYTSSV. This CDR3 region has 15 residues. V gave up 2 bases and J gave up 6 bases; unmatched junction bases: 13. The CDR3 protein is CATWDVPAYGYKKLF. The CDR3 bases are TGTGCCACCTGGGATGTCCCCGCCTATGGTTATAAGAAACTCTTT.

This clone was picked up a small number of times. TCRdb's entry gives the protein of a much larger clone, which mismatches this DNA's translation at residue 11, likely from a read error; the protein reported here is translated from the DNA. No J gene was assigned, while the V gene was called as TRGV2. The CDR3 covers 13 residues. CDR1 is EGSNGY, CDR2 YDSYNSKV, per germline. CDR3 in amino acids: CATWDVLRNKELF. The CDR3, as DNA: TGTGCCACCTGGGACGTCCTAAGGAATAAGGAACTCTTT.

The sample holds many counts of this clone. The chain uses TRGV3 and TRGJ1 or TRGJ2. The germline CDR1 and CDR2 sequences are VTNTFY and YDVSTARD (reference sequence). This CDR3 region has 15 residues. V was clipped by 1 base and J by 3 bases; unmatched bases: 9. The chain's CDR3 is CATWDSPFSYYKKLF. The CDR3 nucleotides read TGTGCCACCTGGGACAGTCCCTTTAGTTATTATAAGAAACTCTTT.

This clone was seen at least ten times. The same CDR3 can be traced to other DNA sequences in this sample. The chain recombines TRGV9 with TRGJ1 or TRGJ2. V lost 5 bases and J lost 4; bases outside the gene matches: 5. Per the germline V gene, CDR1 is GITISATS and CDR2 is ISYDGTV (reference sequence). The CDR3 is 12 residues long. This chain's CDR3 is CALWVNYYKKLF. The DNA for the CDR3 is TGTGCCTTGTGGGTTAACTATTATAAGAAACTCTTT.

This clone was observed at least ten times. The TCRdb protein comes from a much larger clone and disagrees with this DNA's translation at residue 7, likely due to a read error; the protein given here is derived from the DNA. The chain has TRGV2 and TRGJ1 or TRGJ2. This CDR3 region has 12 residues. CDR1 and CDR2 from the germline V gene are EGSNGY and YDSYNSKV. The J segment lost 7 bases and the V segment lost 3 bases, leaving 6 bases of the junction unmatched. The CDR3 reads CATWDSRYKKLF. The CDR3 region has the DNA TGTGCCACCTGGGACTCGCGGTATAAGAAACTCTTT.

As concerns this clone: The TCRdb record carries a much larger clone's protein, which differs from this DNA's translation at residue 14; a read error is the likely cause, and the protein listed here is the DNA translation. The gene calls are TRGV3 and TRGJP2. The J gene, left out of TCRdb, was set here by checking the DNA against germline. This CDR3 has 17 amino acids. Germline V gives CDR1 VTNTFY, CDR2 YDVSTARD (reference sequence). CDR3 sequence: CATWDRPAWSSDWVKTF. The DNA of the CDR3 is TGTGCCACCTGGGACAGGCCGGCATGGAGTAGTGATTGGGTCAAGACGTTT.

Remarks on this clone: TCRdb attributes to this sequence the protein of a much larger clone, which differs from the DNA translation at residue 3; a read error is likely, and the protein displayed is translated from the DNA. V is TRGV9 and J is TRGJ1 or TRGJ2. No J gene is reported in TCRdb; it was inferred here by comparing the DNA with germline. The CDR3 sequence is 13 residues long. Germline CDR1 GITISATS, CDR2 ISYDGTV (reference sequence). CDR3 bases: TGTGCCATGTGGGAGGTGCAGGGTATTAAGAAACTCTTT. Its protein is CAMWEVQGIKKLF.

With respect to this clone: A far larger clone is one base from this, pointing to a likely read error. CDR3 bases: TGTGCCACCTGGGACCCTTATAAGAAGCTCTTT. Protein sequence: CATWDPYKKLF. J is TRGJ1 or TRGJ2 and V is TRGV3. The germline V gene encodes CDR1 VTNTFY and CDR2 YDVSTARD (reference sequence). This CDR3 has 11 residues.

This clone was seen at least ten times. The chain links TRGV3 to TRGJ1 or TRGJ2. The trim removed 2 bases at V and 5 bases at J, leaving 6 bases unmatched. The CDR3 runs to 13 residues. CDR1 is VTNTFY and CDR2 is YDVSTARD in the germline V gene (reference sequence). CDR3 DNA sequence: TGTGCCACCTGGGACACACCCCATTATAAGAAACTCTTT. It codes for CATWDTPHYKKLF.

To note about this clone: Only one base separates this from a far larger clonotype, so it likely reflects a read error. Other DNA variants within this sample encode the same CDR3. The chain carries TRGV3 and TRGJP. There are 17 residues in the CDR3. From germline, CDR1 is VTNTFY and CDR2 YDVSTARD (reference sequence). CDR3 residues: CATWDSIQELGKKIKVF. As DNA, the CDR3 is TGTGCTACCTGGGACAGCATTCAAGAGTTGGGCAAAAAAATCAAGGTATTT.

This clone was observed a few times. The protein TCRdb lists belongs to a much larger clone and differs from this DNA's translation at residue 11, which points to a read error; the protein shown is made from the DNA. The V gene is TRGV9, the J gene TRGJP2. This CDR3 region has 15 residues. Germline V CDR1 and CDR2: GITISATS, ISYDGTV (reference sequence). Here the CDR3 DNA reads TGTGCCTTGTGGGAGGTGCCATGTAGTGATCGGATCAAGACGTTT. This gives the protein CALWEVPCSDRIKTF.

This clone turned up a few times. This DNA's translation and the protein TCRdb lists, from a much larger clone, do not match at residue 8, likely due to a read error; the protein shown is translated from the DNA. J is TRGJ1 or TRGJ2 and V is TRGV8. The J gene comes from matching the DNA to germline here; TCRdb lacks it. V was pared by 3 bases and J by 6 bases, with 8 bases of the junction left unmatched. The CDR3 is 13 amino acids. The germline V gene encodes CDR1 VENAVY and CDR2 YDSYNSRV. CDR3 sequence (DNA): TGTGCCACCTGGGATCTGTCTTGTTATAAGAAACTCTTT. Amino acids: CATWDLSCYKKLF.